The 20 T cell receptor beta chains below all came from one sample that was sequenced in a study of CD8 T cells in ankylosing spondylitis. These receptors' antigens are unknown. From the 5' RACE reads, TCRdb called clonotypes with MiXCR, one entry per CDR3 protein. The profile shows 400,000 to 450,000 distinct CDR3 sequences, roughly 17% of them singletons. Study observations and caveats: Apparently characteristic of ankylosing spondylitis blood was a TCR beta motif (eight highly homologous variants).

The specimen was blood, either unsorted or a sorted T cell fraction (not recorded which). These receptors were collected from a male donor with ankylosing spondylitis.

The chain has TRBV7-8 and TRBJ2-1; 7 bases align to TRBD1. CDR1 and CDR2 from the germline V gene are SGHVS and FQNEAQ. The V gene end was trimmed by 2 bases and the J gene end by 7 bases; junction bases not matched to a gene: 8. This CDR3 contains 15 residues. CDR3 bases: TGTGCCAGCAGCTTAAGAGGGGGCCGGTTTAATGAGCAGTTCTTC. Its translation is CASSLRGGRFNEQFF.

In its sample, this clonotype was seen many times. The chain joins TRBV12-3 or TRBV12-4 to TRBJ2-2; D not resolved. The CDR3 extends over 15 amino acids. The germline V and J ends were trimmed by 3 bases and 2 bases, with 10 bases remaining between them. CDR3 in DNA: TGTGCCAGCAGTTTGTGGGAACGAAACACCGGGGAGCTGTTTTTT. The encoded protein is CASSLWERNTGELFF.

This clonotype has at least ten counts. In DNA form, the CDR3 reads TGTGCCAGCAGCCCCCCGGGACTAGCGGGGGGGCCGGGGAACACCGGGGAGCTGTTTTTT. This encodes CASSPPGLAGGPGNTGELFF. The rearrangement joins TRBV12-3 or TRBV12-4 to TRBJ2-2, with 16 positions matching TRBD2. J was trimmed by 1 base and V by 6 bases; bases with no gene match: 11. The CDR3 has 20 amino acids.

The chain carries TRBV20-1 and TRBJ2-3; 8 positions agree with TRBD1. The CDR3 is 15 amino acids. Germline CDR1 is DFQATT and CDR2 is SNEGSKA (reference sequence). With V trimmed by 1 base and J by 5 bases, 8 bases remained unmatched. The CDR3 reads CSARADRGFGDTQYF. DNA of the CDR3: TGCAGTGCTAGAGCCGACAGGGGTTTTGGAGATACGCAGTATTTT.

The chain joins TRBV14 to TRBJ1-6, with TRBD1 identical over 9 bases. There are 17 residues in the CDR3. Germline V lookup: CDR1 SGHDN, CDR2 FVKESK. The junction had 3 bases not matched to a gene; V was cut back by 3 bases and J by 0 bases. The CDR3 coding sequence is TGTGCCAGCAGCCACGACAGGGGGGGCTCCTATAATTCACCCCTCCACTTT. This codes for CASSHDRGGSYNSPLHF.

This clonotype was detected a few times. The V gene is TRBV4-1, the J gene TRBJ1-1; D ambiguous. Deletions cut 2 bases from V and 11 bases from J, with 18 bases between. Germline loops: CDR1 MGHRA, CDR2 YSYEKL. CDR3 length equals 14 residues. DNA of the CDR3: TGCGCCAGCAGCCAAAGAAGTATGCCCGCCCGGGCTTTCTTT. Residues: CASSQRSMPARAFF.

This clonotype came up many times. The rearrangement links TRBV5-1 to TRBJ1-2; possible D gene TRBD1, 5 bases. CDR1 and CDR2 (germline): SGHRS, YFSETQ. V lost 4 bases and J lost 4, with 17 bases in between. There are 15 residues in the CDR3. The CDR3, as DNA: TGCGCCAGCAGCCCCGGGCCAGGAGGGGCCTATGGCTACACCTTC. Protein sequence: CASSPGPGGAYGYTF.

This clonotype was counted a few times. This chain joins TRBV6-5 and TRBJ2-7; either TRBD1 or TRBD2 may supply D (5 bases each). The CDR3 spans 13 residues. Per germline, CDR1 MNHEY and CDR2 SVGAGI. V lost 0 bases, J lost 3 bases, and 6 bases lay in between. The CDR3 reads CASSYSRGYEQYF. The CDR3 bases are TGTGCCAGCAGTTACTCGAGGGGCTACGAGCAGTACTTC.

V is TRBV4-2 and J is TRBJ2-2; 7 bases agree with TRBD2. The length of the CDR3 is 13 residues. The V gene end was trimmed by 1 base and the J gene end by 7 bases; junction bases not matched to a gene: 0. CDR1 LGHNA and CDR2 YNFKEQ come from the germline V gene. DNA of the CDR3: TGTGCCAGCAGCCAAGGGGGGGGCGGGGAGCTGTTTTTT. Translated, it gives CASSQGGGGELFF.

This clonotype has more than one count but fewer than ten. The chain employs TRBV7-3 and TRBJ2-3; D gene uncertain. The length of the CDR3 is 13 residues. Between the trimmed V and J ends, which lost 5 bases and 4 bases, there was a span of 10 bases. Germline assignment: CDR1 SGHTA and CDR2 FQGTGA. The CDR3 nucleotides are TGTGCCAGCAGCGCCACATTGGCAGATACGCAGTATTTT. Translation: CASSATLADTQYF.

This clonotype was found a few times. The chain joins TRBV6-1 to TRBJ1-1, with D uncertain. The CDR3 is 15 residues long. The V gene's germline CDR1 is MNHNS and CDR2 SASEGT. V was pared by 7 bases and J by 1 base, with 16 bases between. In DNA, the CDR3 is TGTGCCAGCACCACTCGGGAGGTGGGGAACACTGAAGCTTTCTTT. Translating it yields CASTTREVGNTEAFF.

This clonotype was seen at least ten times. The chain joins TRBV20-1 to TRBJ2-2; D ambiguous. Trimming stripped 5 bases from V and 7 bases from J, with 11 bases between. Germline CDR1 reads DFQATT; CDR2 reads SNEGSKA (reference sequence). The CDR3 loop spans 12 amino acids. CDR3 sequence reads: CSAVALGGELFF. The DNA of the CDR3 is TGCAGTGCTGTTGCTTTGGGCGGGGAGCTGTTTTTT.

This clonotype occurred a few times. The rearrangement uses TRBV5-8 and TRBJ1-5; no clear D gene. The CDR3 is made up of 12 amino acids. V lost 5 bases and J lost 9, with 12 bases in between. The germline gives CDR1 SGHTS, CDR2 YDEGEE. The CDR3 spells CASRDVGRPQHF. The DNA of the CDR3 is TGTGCCAGCAGGGACGTCGGGAGGCCCCAGCATTTT.

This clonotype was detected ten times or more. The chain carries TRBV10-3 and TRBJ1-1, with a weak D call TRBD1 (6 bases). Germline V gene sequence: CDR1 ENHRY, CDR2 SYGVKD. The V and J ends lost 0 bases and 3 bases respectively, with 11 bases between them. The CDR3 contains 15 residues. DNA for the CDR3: TGTGCCATCAGTGAGTCGACAGGATGGGACACTGAAGCTTTCTTT. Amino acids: CAISESTGWDTEAFF.

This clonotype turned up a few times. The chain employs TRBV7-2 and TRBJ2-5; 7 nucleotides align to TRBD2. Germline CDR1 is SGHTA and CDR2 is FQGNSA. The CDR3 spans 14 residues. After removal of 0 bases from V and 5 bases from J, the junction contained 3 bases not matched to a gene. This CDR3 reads CASSLAWGGETQYF. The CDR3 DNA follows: TGTGCCAGCAGCTTAGCATGGGGAGGGGAGACCCAGTACTTC.

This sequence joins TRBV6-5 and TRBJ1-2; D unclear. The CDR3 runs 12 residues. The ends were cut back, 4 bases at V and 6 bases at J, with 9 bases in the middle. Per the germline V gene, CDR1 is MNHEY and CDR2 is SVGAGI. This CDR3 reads CASSSGVDGYTF. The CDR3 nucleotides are TGTGCCAGCAGTTCTGGGGTTGATGGCTACACCTTC.

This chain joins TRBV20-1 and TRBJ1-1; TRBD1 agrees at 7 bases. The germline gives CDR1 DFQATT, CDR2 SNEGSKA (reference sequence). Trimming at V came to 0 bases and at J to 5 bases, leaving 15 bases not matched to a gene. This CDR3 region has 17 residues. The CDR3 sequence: CSARDVKGALGDTEAFF. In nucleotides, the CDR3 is TGCAGTGCTAGAGATGTTAAGGGGGCTTTGGGCGATACTGAAGCTTTCTTT.

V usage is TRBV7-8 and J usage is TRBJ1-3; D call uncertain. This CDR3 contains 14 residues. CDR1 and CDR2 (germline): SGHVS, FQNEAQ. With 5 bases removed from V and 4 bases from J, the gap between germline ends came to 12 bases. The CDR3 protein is CASSRIDSGNTIYF. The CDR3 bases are TGTGCCAGCAGCCGGATAGATTCCGGAAACACCATATATTTT. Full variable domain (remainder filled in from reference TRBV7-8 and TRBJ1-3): GAGVSQSPRYKVAKRGQDVALRCDPISGHVSLFWYQQALGQGPEFLTYFQNEAQLDKSGLPSDRFFAERPEGSVSTLKIQRTQQEDSAVYLCASSRIDSGNTIYFGEGSWLTVV.

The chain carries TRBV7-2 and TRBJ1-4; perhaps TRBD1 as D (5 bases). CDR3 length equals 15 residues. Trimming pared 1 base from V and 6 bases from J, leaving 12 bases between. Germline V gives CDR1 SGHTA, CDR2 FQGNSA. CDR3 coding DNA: TGTGCCAGCAGCTTAGGGGGCAGGGCGGATGAAAAACTGTTTTTT. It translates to CASSLGGRADEKLFF.

CDR3 DNA: TGCAGCGTGAGTCGCGGGACAGATTCCTACGAGCAGTACTTC. Its translation: CSVSRGTDSYEQYF. The V and J genes are TRBV29-1 and TRBJ2-7; D is perhaps TRBD1 (7 bases). Germline values: CDR1 SQVTM, CDR2 ANQGSEA. The V end lost 6 bases, the J end lost 1 base, and 16 bases lay between the germline ends. The CDR3 extends over 14 amino acids.